These 7 T cell receptor beta chains originate from one sample sequenced in a study of OX40 agonist ivuxolimab in advanced cancers. TCRdb keeps only in-frame clones here, not all; method: immunoSEQ multiplex PCR. The sample yields about 50,000 clones, around nine tenths seen once. The material was CD4+ or CD8+ T cells sorted from blood, obtained in a trial of the OX40 agonist ivuxolimab. All receptors derive from an adult with an advanced solid tumor such as melanoma, head and neck, liver or kidney cancer.

This clone was observed a handful of times. The chain combines TRBV18 with TRBJ1-5; no firm D call. The CDR3 totals 16 residues. The V end was cut by 2 bases, the J end by 0 bases, with 11 bases between. Germline CDR1 is KGHSH and CDR2 is LQKENI. The DNA of the CDR3 is TGTGCCAGCTCACCATCCAGGTCAGTTAGCAATCAGCCCCAGCATTTT. Protein product: CASSPSRSVSNQPQHF.

The V and J genes are TRBV19 and TRBJ1-5; no definite D call. CDR1 LNHDA and CDR2 SQIVND come from the germline V gene (reference sequence). The CDR3 covers 15 residues. Trimming removed 3 bases at V and 6 bases at J, with 15 bases between. CDR3 residues: CASSMTVISSQPQHF. The CDR3 region has the DNA TGTGCCAGTAGTATGACGGTAATCAGCTCTCAGCCCCAGCATTTT.

The chain has TRBV10-3 and TRBJ2-4; 7 nucleotides match TRBD1. V was pared by 4 bases and J by 9 bases, with 9 bases of the junction left unmatched. The CDR3 runs to 14 residues. The germline gives CDR1 ENHRY, CDR2 SYGVKD. The CDR3 loop is CAISGDSVGGIQYF. CDR3 nucleotide sequence: TGTGCCATCAGTGGGGACAGCGTAGGGGGCATTCAGTACTTC.

The chain uses TRBV30 and TRBJ2-5, with 7 bases fitting TRBD1. The CDR3 consists of 13 residues. Per germline, CDR1 GTSNPN and CDR2 SVGIG (reference sequence). V shed 0 bases, J shed 5 bases, and the junction held 3 bases outside the gene matches. The DNA of the CDR3 is TGTGCCTGGAGTGTCGACAGGGATGAGACCCAGTACTTC. Protein product: CAWSVDRDETQYF.

This clone was counted only a few times. This chain links TRBV19 with TRBJ2-7; a weak D match, TRBD1 (5 bases). This CDR3 has 13 residues. Trimming took 3 bases from V and 3 from J, leaving 9 bases between them. Germline V gene sequence: CDR1 LNHDA, CDR2 SQIVND (reference sequence). The CDR3 DNA follows: TGTGCCAGTAGTATTCACGGACACTACGAGCAGTACTTC. Translated, it gives CASSIHGHYEQYF.

The V call is TRBV19, the J call TRBJ1-2; D uncertain. Looked up from germline, CDR1 is LNHDA and CDR2 is SQIVND (reference sequence). V dropped 6 bases and J dropped 4 bases, with 15 bases sitting between them. The CDR3 spans 14 residues. Here the CDR3 reads CASRSHNLFYGYTF. The DNA of the CDR3 is TGTGCCAGTAGGAGTCATAACCTGTTCTATGGCTACACCTTC.

This clone was picked up a small number of times. This rearrangement joins TRBV7-2 to TRBJ1-5; possible D gene TRBD1, 5 bases. V lost 3 bases and J 3 bases, leaving 12 bases between the germline ends. Per the germline V gene, CDR1 is SGHTA and CDR2 is FQGNSA. This CDR3 spans 15 amino acids. CDR3 sequence: CASSFYGGVNQPQHF. CDR3 nucleotide sequence: TGTGCCAGCAGCTTCTACGGAGGGGTCAATCAGCCCCAGCATTTT.